These 24 T cell receptor beta chains originate from one sample sequenced in a study of control samples from healthy donors and cancer patients. The method was immunoSEQ multiplex PCR; TCRdb's version includes in-frame clones alone and lacks a portion of them. The table includes about 250,000 clones, almost 85% detected once. The sample was PBMCs. Receptor source: an older woman with lung cancer.

The rearrangement uses TRBV11-2 and TRBJ2-5, with TRBD2 matching over 8 bases. This CDR3 is built from 16 residues. Trimming removed 6 bases from V and 4 bases from J; junction bases left unmatched: 13. The germline CDR1 and CDR2 sequences are SGHAT and FQNNGV. CDR3 protein: CASRKPGTRARETQYF. The CDR3 bases are TGTGCCAGCAGAAAACCCGGGACTAGAGCTAGAGAGACCCAGTACTTC.

The chain joins TRBV29-1 to TRBJ2-5, with 11 bases aligning to TRBD2. Germline lookup yields CDR1 SQVTM and CDR2 ANQGSEA. The CDR3 loop spans 14 amino acids. After removal of 6 bases from V and 4 bases from J, the junction contained 7 bases not matched to a gene. The CDR3 loop reads CSVGTSGRGETQYF. For the CDR3, the DNA is TGCAGCGTGGGGACTAGCGGAAGAGGAGAGACCCAGTACTTC.

The chain joins TRBV4-2 to TRBJ2-3; 7 positions match TRBD1. This CDR3 contains 18 residues. Trimming at V came to 0 bases and at J to 4 bases, leaving 13 bases not matched to a gene. Germline lookup yields CDR1 LGHNA and CDR2 YNFKEQ. The CDR3 is CASSQEPFLEGAADTQYF. Here the CDR3 DNA reads TGTGCCAGCAGCCAAGAGCCTTTCCTCGAGGGGGCTGCAGATACGCAGTATTTT.

The table lists this clone with a count of one. The genes are TRBV12-3 or TRBV12-4 and TRBJ2-7, with D perhaps matching TRBD1 (5 bases). The V end lost 4 bases, the J end lost 1 base, and 8 bases lay between the germline ends. The CDR3 spans 13 residues. The CDR3 loop is CASSSQGSYEQYF. CDR3 nucleotide sequence: TGTGCCAGCAGTTCCCAGGGATCCTACGAGCAGTACTTC.

V gene TRBV10-3 combines with J gene TRBJ2-5; either TRBD1 or TRBD2 may fit D (5 bases each). Trimming took 6 bases from V and 3 from J, leaving 5 bases between them. Germline loops: CDR1 ENHRY, CDR2 SYGVKD. The CDR3 consists of 11 residues. The DNA for the CDR3 is TGTGCCATCAGGGGGGAAGAGACCCAGTACTTC. Amino acid sequence: CAIRGEETQYF.

The chain couples TRBV7-2 to TRBJ2-7, with 11 positions matching TRBD2. With 4 bases clipped from V and 3 bases from J, the junction kept 5 bases outside the gene matches. Germline V CDR1 and CDR2: SGHTA, FQGNSA. The CDR3 spans 15 residues. This chain's CDR3 is CASSSRSGGDYEQYF. The DNA of the CDR3 is TGTGCCAGCAGCTCCCGTAGCGGGGGGGACTACGAGCAGTACTTC.

The chain employs TRBV5-1 and TRBJ1-5, with a tentative D call TRBD1 (5 bases). This CDR3 spans 15 amino acids. CDR1 and CDR2 (germline): SGHRS, YFSETQ. V was pared by 2 bases and J by 2 bases, with 11 bases between. The CDR3 coding sequence is TGCGCCAGCAGCTTTAACGGGGACGGCAATCAGCCCCAGCATTTT. Protein sequence: CASSFNGDGNQPQHF.

The chain has TRBV5-1 and TRBJ2-7, with D perhaps matching TRBD1 (5 bases). The CDR3 has 12 amino acids. The germline CDR1 and CDR2 sequences are SGHRS and YFSETQ. V lost 3 bases and J 4 bases, leaving 8 bases between the germline ends. The CDR3 protein is CASSSDNYEQYF. The CDR3, as DNA: TGCGCCAGCAGCTCGGACAATTACGAGCAGTACTTC.

The chain links TRBV7-9 to TRBJ2-1, with 9 bases matching TRBD2. Germline V gene lookup returns CDR1 SEHNR and CDR2 FQNEAQ (reference sequence). V shed 6 bases and J 0 bases; nucleotides not matched to a gene: 3. This CDR3 region has 15 residues. CDR3 nucleotides: TGTGCCAGCAGTTTTAGCGGGAGCTCCTACAATGAGCAGTTCTTC. Amino acids: CASSFSGSSYNEQFF.

J is TRBJ1-3 and V is TRBV28; D is unresolved. The CDR3 length is 15 residues. V lost 6 bases to trimming and J lost 0 bases, with 12 bases between them. From germline, CDR1 is MDHEN and CDR2 SYDVKM. DNA for the CDR3: TGTGCCAGCAGCCAAACCCCTATCTCTGGAAACACCATATATTTT. Its translation is CASSQTPISGNTIYF.

The chain couples TRBV7-2 to TRBJ2-2; D is possibly TRBD1 or TRBD2 (5 bases each). The V end was cut by 5 bases, the J end by 4 bases, with 20 bases between. This CDR3 has 17 amino acids. Per germline, CDR1 SGHTA and CDR2 FQGNSA. The DNA of the CDR3 is TGTGCCAGCAGCCCGACCTGGGTGGGACCCGGCACCGGGGAGCTGTTTTTT. Amino acids: CASSPTWVGPGTGELFF.

This rearrangement joins TRBV4-2 to TRBJ1-3; the D gene is possibly TRBD1 (5 bases). V was trimmed by 0 bases and J by 4 bases, leaving 16 bases between them. Germline loops: CDR1 LGHNA, CDR2 YNFKEQ. CDR3 size: 17 residues. CDR3 sequence reads: CASSQDWGGAVGNTIYF. CDR3 bases: TGTGCCAGCAGCCAAGATTGGGGCGGGGCGGTAGGAAACACCATATATTTT.

The chain carries TRBV4-2 and TRBJ2-2; 7 nucleotides line up with TRBD2. The V segment lost 8 bases and the J segment 1 base; nucleotides outside the gene matches: 7. Germline V gene lookup returns CDR1 LGHNA and CDR2 YNFKEQ. The CDR3 totals 15 residues. CDR3 loop: CASQSSGGNTGELFF. In DNA, the CDR3 is TGTGCCAGCCAGTCGTCGGGAGGGAACACCGGGGAGCTGTTTTTT.

This chain connects TRBV18 to TRBJ2-1, with 9 nucleotides matching TRBD2. J was trimmed by 11 bases and V by 0 bases; bases with no gene match: 8. CDR1 is KGHSH and CDR2 is LQKENI in the germline V gene. This CDR3 comprises 15 residues. The CDR3 sequence is CASSPPASGDGKQFF. As DNA, the CDR3 is TGTGCCAGCTCACCACCGGCTAGCGGGGATGGTAAGCAGTTCTTC.

This sequence joins TRBV27 and TRBJ1-2; 7 bases are shared with TRBD1. The CDR3 has 13 residues. With V trimmed by 5 bases and J by 13 bases, 13 bases remained unmatched. Per the germline V gene, CDR1 is MNHEY and CDR2 is SMNVEV (reference sequence). CDR3 bases: TGTGCCAGCAGTGTAGGTACAGGGGAACTAGGCACCTTC. This codes for CASSVGTGELGTF.

The rearrangement joins TRBV28 to TRBJ2-3; D remains unclear. Germline-derived CDR1 and CDR2 are MDHEN and SYDVKM. V lost 5 bases, J lost 0 bases, and 18 bases lay in between. The CDR3 totals 17 residues. CDR3 DNA sequence: TGTGCCAGCAGTCCCCGAGGACGGTTACCTAGCACAGATACGCAGTATTTT. Translated, it gives CASSPRGRLPSTDTQYF.

The chain is built from TRBV6-5 and TRBJ2-7, with TRBD1 as a possible D gene (6 bases). V dropped 6 bases and J dropped 3 bases, with 15 bases sitting between them. The germline V gene encodes CDR1 MNHEY and CDR2 SVGAGI. The CDR3 length is 14 residues. The CDR3 sequence: CASSGRQGRYEQYF. CDR3 bases: TGTGCCAGCAGCGGCCGGCAGGGGCGCTACGAGCAGTACTTC.

This clone was seen just once. The chain employs TRBV18 and TRBJ2-3; unclear D gene. V gave up 0 bases and J gave up 1 base, with 8 bases separating them. Germline V gives CDR1 KGHSH, CDR2 LQKENI. The CDR3 spans 15 residues. The CDR3 protein is CASSPPQVGTDTQYF. The CDR3 coding sequence is TGTGCCAGCTCACCACCCCAGGTCGGCACAGATACGCAGTATTTT.

This clone was counted a few times. This chain uses TRBV5-4 with TRBJ1-3, with unresolved D. Germline V gene lookup returns CDR1 SGHNT and CDR2 YYREEE (reference sequence). The CDR3 runs to 12 residues. V was trimmed by 0 bases and J by 4 bases, leaving 2 bases between them. CDR3: CASSLGGNTIYF. The CDR3 DNA reads TGTGCCAGCAGCTTGGGAGGAAACACCATATATTTT.

The V gene is TRBV6-4, the J gene TRBJ2-3; the match to TRBD1 covers 7 bases. CDR1 is MRHNA and CDR2 is SNTAGT in the germline V gene. V gave up 4 bases and J gave up 4 bases; unmatched junction bases: 2. The CDR3 runs 13 residues. The CDR3 DNA reads as TGTGCCAGCAGTGGGGACAGCGCAGATACGCAGTATTTT. It encodes CASSGDSADTQYF.

This clone was seen once. The rearrangement links TRBV28 to TRBJ2-1; 8 positions match TRBD2. Trimming removed 8 bases from V and 4 bases from J; junction bases left unmatched: 10. Germline assignment: CDR1 MDHEN and CDR2 SYDVKM. The CDR3 is 15 amino acids. CDR3 sequence (DNA): TGTGCCAGCCAACAAACTAGCGGAGGATACAATGAGCAGTTCTTC. Protein sequence: CASQQTSGGYNEQFF.

The chain has TRBV7-6 and TRBJ1-4, with D unclear. CDR3 length: 12 residues. Germline loops: CDR1 SGHVS, CDR2 FNYEAQ. Trimming removed 1 base from V and 6 bases from J, with 3 bases in between. The CDR3 sequence is CASSLEHEKLFF. Written as DNA, the CDR3 is TGTGCCAGCAGCTTAGAGCATGAAAAACTGTTTTTT.

V gene TRBV2 combines with J gene TRBJ2-6; 7 nucleotides agree with TRBD1. CDR3 length: 16 amino acids. Germline loops: CDR1 SNHLY, CDR2 FYNNEI. V lost 6 bases and J lost 0; bases outside the gene matches: 5. The CDR3 bases are TGTGCCAGCAGCCTCGGACAGGCCTCTGGGGCCAACGTCCTGACTTTC. This codes for CASSLGQASGANVLTF.

The chain links TRBV27 to TRBJ2-7; D call uncertain. Germline V gene data show CDR1 as MNHEY and CDR2 as SMNVEV (reference sequence). The CDR3 extends over 14 amino acids. Trimming removed 6 bases from V and 2 bases from J, with 14 bases in between. The CDR3 protein is CASRELTATYEQYF. CDR3 in DNA: TGTGCCAGCAGAGAATTGACGGCTACCTACGAGCAGTACTTC.